A single sample is the source of the 7 T cell receptor beta chains below, sequenced in a study of shared clonotypes between healthy human individuals (dated by TCRdb to the early 2020s). The library relied on the immunoSEQ multiplex PCR assay. This is the immuneACCESS table as TCRdb keeps it, with only in-frame sequences that have V and J called. A part of the clones is gone; compared with another copy, unresolved V genes explain less than half, and the rest is unexplained. This sample is represented by around 510,000 clones; roughly 95% of them were singletons. The top ten clones comprise around 0.066% of the sample. The sequencing input was naive CD4+ T cells sorted from blood. The intended sense of this specimen's cell subset or site label: CD45RA+ positively selected. The receptors come from a woman under 40 in good health.

The CDR3 loop reads CASSSRQGSGTEAFF. As DNA, the CDR3 is TGCGCCAGCAGCTCCCGACAGGGGTCGGGCACTGAAGCTTTCTTT. The chain combines TRBV5-1 with TRBJ1-1; TRBD1 matches at 8 bases. The CDR3 spans 15 residues. The trim removed 3 bases at V and 4 bases at J, leaving 8 bases unmatched. Germline V gene lookup returns CDR1 SGHRS and CDR2 YFSETQ.

The chain is built from TRBV19 and TRBJ1-1; tentatively, D is TRBD1 (5 bases). The CDR3 contains 14 residues. Trimming removed 9 bases at V and 0 bases at J, with 14 bases between. Germline V gene lookup returns CDR1 LNHDA and CDR2 SQIVND (reference sequence). CDR3 nucleotides: TGTGCCAGCGCCGGGGGACTACTGAACACTGAAGCTTTCTTT. Translated: CASAGGLLNTEAFF. Full variable domain (outside the CDR3, taken from reference TRBV19 and TRBJ1-1): DGGITQSPKYLFRKEGQNVTLSCEQNLNHDAMYWYRQDPGQGLRLIYYSQIVNDFQKGDIAEGYSVSREKKESFPLTVTSAQKNPTAFYLCASAGGLLNTEAFFGQGTRLTVV.

The rearrangement joins TRBV10-2 to TRBJ2-6; possibly TRBD1 for D (6 bases). This CDR3 spans 13 amino acids. CDR1 WSHSY and CDR2 SAAADI come from the germline V gene. Deletions cut 4 bases from V and 11 bases from J, with 12 bases between. The CDR3 loop reads CASSGQVGDVLTF. CDR3 DNA sequence: TGCGCCAGCAGTGGACAGGTTGGTGACGTCCTGACTTTC.

The rearrangement uses TRBV28 and TRBJ2-4; D not resolved. CDR1 and CDR2 (germline): MDHEN, SYDVKM. Trimming removed 6 bases from V and 2 bases from J, with 14 bases in between. The CDR3 is 15 residues long. The CDR3 reads CASSRDPSTKNIQYF. CDR3 nucleotides: TGTGCCAGCAGCCGCGACCCCTCCACCAAAAACATTCAGTACTTC.

CDR3 in DNA: TGTGCCAGCAGCTTGGGGGGCATCGGGGCCAACGTCCTGACTTTC. Translated: CASSLGGIGANVLTF. J is TRBJ2-6 and V is TRBV5-4, with D tentatively TRBD1 (5 bases). Looked up from germline, CDR1 is SGHNT and CDR2 is YYREEE (reference sequence). The length of the CDR3 is 15 residues. Trimming shortened V by 0 bases and J by 4 bases, and 8 bases separated the two germline ends.

The chain joins TRBV27 to TRBJ2-1; TRBD2 agrees at 12 bases. Germline lookup yields CDR1 MNHEY and CDR2 SMNVEV (reference sequence). With 2 bases clipped from V and 6 bases from J, the junction kept 2 bases outside the gene matches. CDR3 size: 15 residues. DNA of the CDR3: TGTGCCAGCAGTTTAAGACTAGCGGGAGCCAATGAGCAGTTCTTC. Translating it yields CASSLRLAGANEQFF.

This clone appeared a single time. The chain couples TRBV6-5 to TRBJ1-3; D is uncertain. The germline V gene encodes CDR1 MNHEY and CDR2 SVGAGI. Trimming shortened V by 6 bases and J by 3 bases, and 6 bases separated the two germline ends. There are 12 residues in the CDR3. The CDR3 DNA is TGTGCCAGCAGGGACCGTGGAAACACCATATATTTT. It translates to CASRDRGNTIYF.